This TCR beta chain was captured in a study of T cell changes during pregnancy in multiple sclerosis (dated by TCRdb to about 2019). For context, the study as a whole: The study examined how the T cell repertoire changed over the course of pregnancy in women with multiple sclerosis.

A word on this clone: This clone's antigen is unknown. The record has no base qualities; no much larger clone is one base away.

At the junction V is shortened by 6 bases and J by 5 bases, with 16 bases in between. Including cysteine and phenylalanine, the CDR3 has 14 amino acids. Here the CDR3 DNA is all that survives: 42 bases in frame from base 1. The germline V gene yields MNHNS for CDR1 and SASEGT for CDR2. Preparation of the library involved the immunoSEQ multiplex PCR assay. As stored in TCRdb, this immuneACCESS dataset retains in-frame rearrangements with V and J assigned. A fraction of the clones does not appear; measured against another copy, unresolved V genes explain less than half of the discrepancy, and the remainder lacks a known reason. This sample gives approximately 70,000 clones in total; roughly 90% of them show up just once. Roughly 0.9% of the sample is taken by the ten largest.

This TCR derives from a female donor in good health, enrolled as a control in a pregnancy study. In this chain, TRBV6-1 is recombined with TRBJ1-1; 6 matching bases give a weak D call of TRBD1. The sample here was peripheral blood, taken in the first trimester of pregnancy. CDR3 sequence: CASRTGSPGTEAFF. The bases read TGTGCCAGCAGGACAGGCTCCCCGGGGACTGAAGCTTTCTTT.